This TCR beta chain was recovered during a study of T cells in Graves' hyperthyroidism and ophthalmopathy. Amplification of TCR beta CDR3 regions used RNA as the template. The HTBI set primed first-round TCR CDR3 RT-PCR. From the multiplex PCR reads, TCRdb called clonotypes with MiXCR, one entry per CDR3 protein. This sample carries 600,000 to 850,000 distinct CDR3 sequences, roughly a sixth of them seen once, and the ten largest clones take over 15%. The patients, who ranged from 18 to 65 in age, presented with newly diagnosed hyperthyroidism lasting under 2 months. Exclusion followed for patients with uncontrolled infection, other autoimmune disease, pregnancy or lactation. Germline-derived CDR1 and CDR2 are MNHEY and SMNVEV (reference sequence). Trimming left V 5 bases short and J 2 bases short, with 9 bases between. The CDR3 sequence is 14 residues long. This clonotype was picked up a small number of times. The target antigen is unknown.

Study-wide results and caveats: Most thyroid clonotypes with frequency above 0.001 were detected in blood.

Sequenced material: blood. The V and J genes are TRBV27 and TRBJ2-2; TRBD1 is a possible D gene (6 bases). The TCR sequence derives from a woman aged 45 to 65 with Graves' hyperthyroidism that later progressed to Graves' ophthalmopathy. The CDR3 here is CASSGQFNTGELFF. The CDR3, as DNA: TGTGCCAGCAGTGGACAGTTCAACACCGGGGAGCTGTTTTTT.